These 10 T cell receptor beta chains were sequenced from one sample in a study of OX40 agonist ivuxolimab in advanced cancers. The library was built by means of the immunoSEQ multiplex PCR assay. What TCRdb holds here is the immuneACCESS table cut down to in-frame rearrangements. Part of the clones is not present; checked against another copy, under half of the missing clones reflect an unresolved V gene, and the others are unexplained. This sample gives 40,000 to 55,000 clones in total; approximately 95% of them show up just once. The ten largest clones capture around 26% of the sample. This sample comprised CD4+ or CD8+ T cells sorted from blood, obtained in a trial of the OX40 agonist ivuxolimab. The receptors derive from an adult with an advanced solid tumor such as melanoma, head and neck, liver or kidney cancer.

The chain couples TRBV7-8 to TRBJ1-2, with a possible D match to TRBD1 (5 bases). In germline, CDR1 is SGHVS, CDR2 FQNEAQ. The V and J ends lost 2 bases and 4 bases respectively, with 11 bases between them. This CDR3 contains 14 residues. The CDR3 region has the DNA TGTGCCAGCAGCTTATCTGGGGCGATCTATGGCTACACCTTC. It encodes CASSLSGAIYGYTF.

The CDR3 sequence is CASSPAGDTQYF. The CDR3 nucleotides are TGTGCCAGCAGCCCAGCGGGAGATACGCAGTATTTT. The chain links TRBV11-2 to TRBJ2-3; D may be TRBD2 (6 bases). Germline-derived CDR1 and CDR2 are SGHAT and FQNNGV. This CDR3 spans 12 amino acids. Trimming removed 5 bases from V and 5 bases from J, with 8 bases in between.

J is TRBJ2-7 and V is TRBV2; D remains ambiguous. Trimming pared 7 bases from V and 7 bases from J, leaving 17 bases between. The V gene's germline CDR1 is SNHLY and CDR2 FYNNEI. This CDR3 spans 13 amino acids. CDR3 nucleotide sequence: TGTGCCAGCAAACCGGGCCACTCCTGGGAGCAGTACTTC. Translating gives CASKPGHSWEQYF.

The chain combines TRBV5-1 with TRBJ2-3; 7 positions match TRBD2. Germline CDR1 reads SGHRS; CDR2 reads YFSETQ. V trimming: 1 base; J trimming: 3 bases; junction bases outside the gene matches: 8. This CDR3 comprises 16 residues. The CDR3 DNA sequence: TGCGCCAGCAGCTTGCTTTGGGACGGGAGGACAGATACGCAGTATTTT. Its translation: CASSLLWDGRTDTQYF.

The chain uses TRBV5-1 and TRBJ1-2, with a weak D call TRBD1 (6 bases). The V gene's germline CDR1 is SGHRS and CDR2 YFSETQ. The V end was cut by 8 bases, the J end by 4 bases, with 21 bases between. This CDR3 contains 15 residues. The CDR3 bases are TGCGCCAGTCGTGAGGGGGACTCTCGCCTCTATGGCTACACCTTC. It is translated as CASREGDSRLYGYTF.

This sequence joins TRBV9 and TRBJ2-7, with 10 bases fitting TRBD1. The germline CDR1 and CDR2 sequences are SGDLS and YYNGEE. After removal of 0 bases from V and 2 bases from J, the junction contained 2 bases not matched to a gene. The CDR3 is made up of 15 amino acids. The CDR3 loop is CASSVGTGGTYEQYF. For the CDR3, the DNA is TGTGCCAGCAGCGTAGGGACAGGGGGTACCTACGAGCAGTACTTC.

This clone is a singleton in its sample. The J gene is TRBJ2-5, the V gene TRBV5-4; TRBD2 matches 7 bases. The V and J ends lost 2 bases and 4 bases, in that order; junction bases with no gene match: 11. CDR3 length equals 16 residues. The germline V gene encodes CDR1 SGHNT and CDR2 YYREEE (reference sequence). The CDR3 loop is CASSFRFLAVGETQYF. The CDR3 DNA sequence: TGTGCCAGCAGCTTCCGTTTCCTAGCGGTAGGAGAGACCCAGTACTTC. Drawing the rest from reference TRBV5-4 and TRBJ2-5, the complete variable domain is ETGVTQSPTHLIKTRGQQVTLRCSSQSGHNTVSWYQQALGQGPQFIFQYYREEENGRGNFPPRFSGLQFPNYSSELNVNALELDDSALYLCASSFRFLAVGETQYFGPGTRLLVL.

This chain joins TRBV7-2 and TRBJ2-2, with D perhaps TRBD1 (6 bases). Germline CDR1 is SGHTA and CDR2 is FQGNSA. V was cut by 1 base and J by 6 bases, with 15 bases left in between. This CDR3 is built from 16 residues. The CDR3 sequence: CASSLEPGDLPGELFF. The DNA of the CDR3 is TGTGCCAGCAGCTTAGAACCAGGGGATTTACCCGGGGAGCTGTTTTTT.

V is TRBV28 and J is TRBJ2-7; TRBD2 matches 7 bases. The length of the CDR3 is 16 residues. With 3 bases clipped from V and 6 bases from J, the junction kept 14 bases outside the gene matches. Germline CDR1 is MDHEN and CDR2 is SYDVKM. The CDR3 loop is CASSFPAGPQWSEQYF. For the CDR3, the DNA is TGTGCCAGCAGTTTCCCAGCGGGGCCCCAATGGTCCGAGCAGTACTTC.

The chain is built from TRBV28 and TRBJ1-5; the D gene is possibly TRBD1 (6 bases). Germline CDR1 MDHEN, CDR2 SYDVKM. The CDR3 is 16 residues long. The V gene lost 5 bases and the J gene lost 2 bases, with 16 bases spanning the gap. DNA for the CDR3: TGTGCCAGCAGTCCCTCTCTACAGGGAGGCAATCAGCCCCAGCATTTT. Its translation: CASSPSLQGGNQPQHF.